Shown below are 2 T cell receptor beta chains from a single sample sequenced in a study of T cell clones after liver transplantation. The method was immunoSEQ multiplex PCR; TCRdb's version includes in-frame clones alone and lacks a portion of them. The sample carries over 60,000 clones, under 90% recorded once. The source was CD4+ T cells from blood, collected before liver transplant. These receptors were obtained from a human donor who received a liver transplant.

The CDR3 region is CASSIDRGYEQYF. CDR3 sequence (DNA): TGTGCCAGTAGTATTGACCGGGGCTACGAGCAGTACTTC. The gene calls are TRBV19 and TRBJ2-7; the D gene is possibly TRBD2 (5 bases). Germline loops: CDR1 LNHDA, CDR2 SQIVND (reference sequence). The CDR3 loop spans 13 amino acids. Trimming left V 3 bases short and J 3 bases short, with 9 bases between.

The chain joins TRBV4-2 to TRBJ1-1; D gene unclear. The CDR3 extends over 14 amino acids. V was shortened by 0 bases and J by 2 bases, with 7 bases between the two germline ends. Germline V gene sequence: CDR1 LGHNA, CDR2 YNFKEQ. CDR3 amino acids: CASSQDLLNTEAFF. CDR3 sequence (DNA): TGTGCCAGCAGCCAAGATTTACTAAACACTGAAGCTTTCTTT.